This T cell receptor (beta chain) is from a study of human thymus T cells. General study points: Apparent bias marked the V and J gene usage of thymic and blood repertoires.

On this clone itself: What it recognizes is unknown.

Data came from immunoSEQ multiplex PCR; TCRdb stores just in-frame clones and leaves some out. The sample lists over 35,000 clones, 90% to 95% occurring once. Congenital heart defects were the reason for the corrective surgery that the donors, healthy Finnish infants, were having. Only four of the eight donors provided a 0.5-1 mL blood sample. The specimen was blood. This sequence originates from a boy younger than two with a congenital heart defect but otherwise immunologically healthy.

The CDR3 DNA is TGTGCCAGCAGAGCGACAGGGGGGGGCACTGAAGCTTTCTTT. Translation: CASRATGGGTEAFF. The rearrangement joins TRBV6-5 to TRBJ1-1; 9 bases align to TRBD1. This CDR3 has 14 residues. From germline, CDR1 is MNHEY and CDR2 SVGAGI. V lost 6 bases and J lost 4; bases outside the gene matches: 6.